The rows below give T cell receptor beta chains drawn from one sample of a study of blood T cell repertoires in COVID-19. The repertoire was sequenced with immunoSEQ multiplex PCR; TCRdb's copy has only in-frame clones and lacks some. The profile shows around 230,000 clones, around 86% of them singletons. The sequencing input was peripheral blood. Source of these receptors: a man younger than 40 who had recovered from COVID-19. The CDR3 runs from the conserved cysteine through the conserved F or W. The D gene is left open where the match is weak. The size entry is marked missing in some rows and otherwise reads once, few, many or a size class.

d_call | j_call | clone_size | v_call | cdr3_aa | cdr3_nt
TRBD1 | TRBJ1-2 | . | TRBV9 | CASSGKLRDGQGLQGGHYGYTF | TGTGCCAGCAGCGGGAAGCTTCGGGATGGACAGGGTTTACAAGGGGGCCACTATGGCTACACCTTC
TRBD2 | TRBJ2-1 | . | TRBV19 | CASSINRLSGGNLYEQFF | TGTGCCAGTAGTATAAACCGCCTTAGCGGGGGAAATCTATATGAGCAGTTCTTC
. | TRBJ1-5 | . | TRBV11-2 | CASTKRGAASNQPQHF | TGTGCCAGCACCAAACGGGGGGCAGCCAGCAATCAGCCCCAGCATTTT
TRBD1 | TRBJ2-3 | . | TRBV7-8 | CASYSYPGQTTDTQYF | TGTGCCAGCTACAGTTACCCGGGACAGACCACAGATACGCAGTATTTT
. | TRBJ1-6 | few | TRBV10-2 | CASSESGHKDSPLHF | TGCGCCAGCAGTGAGTCGGGGCATAAGGATTCACCCCTCCACTTT
TRBD2 | TRBJ2-1 | . | TRBV27 | CASRPLAGGRNEQFF | TGTGCCAGCAGACCCCTAGCGGGGGGGAGGAATGAGCAGTTCTTC
. | TRBJ2-7 | once | TRBV3-1/TRBV3-2 | CASSYTLYEQYF | TGTGCCAGCAGTTACACCTTATACGAGCAGTACTTC
. | TRBJ1-3 | once | TRBV6-5 | CAGHAGGSGNTIYF | TGTGCCGGACACGCCGGGGGCTCTGGAAACACCATATATTTT
TRBD2 | TRBJ2-1 | . | TRBV15 | CATSRLPGLATDEQFF | TGTGCCACCAGCAGGCTACCGGGACTAGCAACGGATGAGCAGTTCTTC
. | TRBJ2-7 | once | TRBV6-2/TRBV6-3 | CASSYGRRGRPYEQYF | TGTGCCAGCAGTTACGGGAGGAGGGGGCGCCCCTACGAGCAGTACTTC
. | TRBJ1-4 | once | TRBV6-1 | CASSDWGRSNEKLFF | TGTGCCAGCAGTGATTGGGGCAGGAGTAATGAAAAACTGTTTTTT
TRBD1 | TRBJ1-6 | . | TRBV6-5 | CASRPGGTAAPPLHF | TGTGCCAGCAGACCCGGTGGGACAGCCGCACCACCCCTCCACTTT
. | TRBJ1-1 | . | TRBV9 | CASSGVGLNTEAFF | TGTGCCAGCTCAGGGGTGGGACTGAACACTGAAGCTTTCTTT
TRBD1 | TRBJ1-1 | . | TRBV30 | CAWSVSRTGGIGTEAFF | TGTGCCTGGAGTGTTAGTAGGACAGGGGGCATAGGGACTGAAGCTTTCTTT
TRBD1 | TRBJ2-7 | . | TRBV5-5 | CASSHSITGEISYEQYF | TGTGCCAGCAGCCACTCGATTACAGGGGAGATCTCCTACGAGCAGTACTTC
. | TRBJ1-2 | . | TRBV30 | CAWRAGIRGYTF | TGTGCCTGGAGAGCAGGGATTCGGGGCTACACCTTC
TRBD2 | TRBJ2-3 | . | TRBV18 | CASSPPFGRVTDTQYF | TGTGCCAGCTCACCACCCTTCGGGAGGGTCACAGATACGCAGTATTTT
. | TRBJ2-1 | . | TRBV7-9 | CASRPGLNNEQFF | TGTGCCAGCAGACCGGGACTTAACAATGAGCAGTTCTTC
TRBD2 | TRBJ2-3 | . | TRBV5-4 | CASSRGTSGATDTQYF | TGTGCCAGCAGCCGCGGGACTAGCGGGGCCACAGATACGCAGTATTTT
. | TRBJ1-1 | . | TRBV7-2 | CASSLTGRSTEAFF | TGTGCCAGCAGCCTAACAGGGAGAAGCACTGAAGCTTTCTTT
TRBD2 | TRBJ2-2 | once | TRBV11-3 | CASSSLRGGGELFF | TGTGCCAGCAGCTCCCTGCGGGGGGGCGGGGAGCTGTTTTTT
. | TRBJ1-4 | . | TRBV5-1 | CASSLGHTTTNEKLFF | TGCGCCAGCAGCTTAGGACACACCACAACTAATGAAAAACTGTTTTTT
. | TRBJ2-7 | once | TRBV19 | CASSIESDTSYEQYF | TGTGCCAGTAGTATAGAGTCGGACACGTCCTACGAGCAGTACTTC
TRBD1 | TRBJ2-7 | . | TRBV9 | CASSPRTGWEQYF | TGTGCCAGCAGCCCCCGGACAGGGTGGGAGCAGTACTTC
. | TRBJ2-1 | . | TRBV7-6 | CASSLGPYNEQFF | TGTGCCAGCAGCTTGGGGCCCTACAATGAGCAGTTCTTC
. | TRBJ2-6 | . | TRBV5-6 | CASSFSGANVLTF | TGTGCCAGCAGCTTTAGTGGGGCCAACGTCCTGACTTTC
. | TRBJ1-6 | . | TRBV11-2 | CASSLGPSSYNSPLHF | TGTGCCAGCAGCTTGGGGCCCAGCTCCTATAATTCACCCCTCCACTTT
. | TRBJ1-1 | . | TRBV6-6 | CASSYSIAGSNTEAFF | TGTGCCAGCAGTTACTCAATCGCGGGATCGAACACTGAAGCTTTCTTT